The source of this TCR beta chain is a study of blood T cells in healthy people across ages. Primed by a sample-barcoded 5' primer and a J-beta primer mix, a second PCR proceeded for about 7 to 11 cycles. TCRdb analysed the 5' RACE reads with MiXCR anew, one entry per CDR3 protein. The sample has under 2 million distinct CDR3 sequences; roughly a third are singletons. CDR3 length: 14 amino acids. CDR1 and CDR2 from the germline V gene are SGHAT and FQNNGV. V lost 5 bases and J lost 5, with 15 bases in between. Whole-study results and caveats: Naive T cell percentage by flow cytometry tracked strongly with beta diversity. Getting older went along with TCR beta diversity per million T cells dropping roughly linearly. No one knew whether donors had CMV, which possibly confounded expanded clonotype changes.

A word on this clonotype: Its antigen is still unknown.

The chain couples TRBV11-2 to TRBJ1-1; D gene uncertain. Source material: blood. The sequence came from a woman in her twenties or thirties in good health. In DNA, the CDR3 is TGTGCCAGCAGCCCCCTTATGCGGGGAACTGAAGCTTTCTTT. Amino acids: CASSPLMRGTEAFF.